The present T cell receptor (beta chain) was sequenced within a study of cytomegalovirus exposure and HLA in healthy donors. The wider study: A preliminary data release comprised about 85 million unique TCRs obtained from HLA-typed donors.

Comment on this clone: Its target is not known.

CDR1 is SQVTM, CDR2 ANQGSEA, per germline. The ends were cut back, 7 bases at V and 6 bases at J, with 8 bases in the middle. CDR3 length: 10 residues. 60 Vbeta and 13 Jbeta primers were used in PCR. Assay used: immunoSEQ multiplex PCR; TCRdb lists only in-frame clones, some missing. The data show approximately 220,000 clones, 76% seen once. Points from the study as a whole: In an earlier analysis, productive rearrangement rates for most beta V segments clustered near 87% or 30%. In a later analysis, donors in an Asian-associated ancestry cluster reportedly had fewer N-insertions in productive TCRs than the cohort mean. A few CMV-associated chains were confirmed in vitro to be specific for CMV antigens.

The gene calls are TRBV29-1 and TRBJ2-3; tentative D call: TRBD2 (6 bases). Sequencing was done on a sample of PBMCs. The clonotype comes from a young man in good health and CMV-seronegative. The CDR3 DNA follows: TGCAGCGGGGGGGAGGATACGCAGTATTTT. It is translated as CSGGEDTQYF.